This is a list of T cell receptor beta chains from one sample in a study of shared clonotypes between healthy human individuals. The data were produced by immunoSEQ multiplex PCR, yet TCRdb's version contains in-frame clones alone and is incomplete. The data show about 2.1 million clones, with around 93% seen just once and about 1.6% held by the top ten. The sequencing input was naive CD8+ T cells from PBMCs. The receptors were sampled from a man aged 18 to 30 in good health. Some clones in this sample may be carry-over from other donors' samples. The CDR3 runs from the conserved cysteine through the conserved F or W. The D gene is left open where the match is weak. Clone size is not always given. Where it is, it says once, few, many or a class for expanded clones.

V	J	size	length	D	CDR3	DNA
TRBV7-9	TRBJ2-7	once	14	.	CASTPLTVPYEQYF	TGTGCCAGCACTCCCCTAACAGTCCCCTACGAGCAGTACTTC
TRBV7-8	TRBJ2-7	.	15	TRBD1	CASSFSKTGRSEQYF	TGTGCCAGCAGCTTTTCAAAGACAGGGCGTTCCGAGCAGTACTTC
TRBV5-6	TRBJ2-7	.	12	TRBD2	CASSFQGGVQYF	TGTGCCAGCAGCTTCCAGGGAGGGGTGCAGTACTTC
TRBV7-3	TRBJ2-7	.	14	.	CASSLGTGTYEQYF	TGTGCCAGCAGCTTAGGAACAGGGACGTACGAGCAGTACTTC
TRBV7-9	TRBJ2-7	.	12	TRBD2	CASSYPGGEQYF	TGTGCCAGCAGCTACCCGGGAGGAGAGCAGTACTTC
TRBV14	TRBJ2-7	once	14	.	CASSQPRLSDEQYF	TGTGCCAGCAGCCAGCCGAGACTTTCCGACGAGCAGTACTTC
TRBV29-1	TRBJ1-1	.	13	.	CSAGGGLNTEAFF	TGCAGCGCCGGAGGGGGACTGAACACTGAAGCTTTCTTT
TRBV7-3	TRBJ2-2	.	16	TRBD2	CASSHREGSQPGELFF	TGTGCCAGCAGCCACCGGGAGGGATCGCAACCCGGGGAGCTGTTTTTT
TRBV2	TRBJ2-1	.	13	.	CASTEGPSSEQFF	TGTGCCAGCACGGAGGGACCCTCCTCTGAGCAGTTCTTC
TRBV13	TRBJ1-4	.	12	.	CASSRGNEKLFF	TGTGCCAGCAGCCGGGGGAATGAAAAACTGTTTTTT
TRBV9	TRBJ2-2	.	16	.	CASSLRSARGTGELFF	TGTGCCAGCAGTCTGAGGAGTGCACGCGGGACCGGGGAGCTGTTTTTT
TRBV7-2	TRBJ2-5	.	17	TRBD1	CASSFDPGTVNQETQYF	TGTGCCAGCAGCTTTGACCCCGGGACAGTAAACCAAGAGACCCAGTACTTC
TRBV2	TRBJ2-5	.	15	TRBD1	CASSPGTVIQETQYF	TGTGCCAGCAGTCCCGGGACAGTTATCCAAGAGACCCAGTACTTC
TRBV19	TRBJ2-2	.	18	.	CASSIGVISSENTGELFF	TGTGCCAGTAGTATCGGCGTTATATCTAGCGAGAACACCGGGGAGCTGTTTTTT
TRBV5-1	TRBJ1-1	.	12	.	CASSLFGTEAFF	TGCGCCAGCAGCTTGTTCGGGACTGAAGCTTTCTTT
TRBV15	TRBJ2-2	.	15	.	CATSREEGDTGELFF	TGTGCCACCAGCAGAGAGGAGGGTGACACCGGGGAGCTGTTTTTT
TRBV9	TRBJ2-7	.	15	TRBD1	CASSAGTGDGYEQYF	TGTGCCAGCAGCGCGGGGACAGGGGACGGATACGAGCAGTACTTC
TRBV28	TRBJ2-5	.	15	TRBD1	CASTLWDRAQETQYF	TGTGCCAGCACTTTATGGGACAGGGCCCAAGAGACCCAGTACTTC
TRBV27	TRBJ1-2	.	13	TRBD1	CASSPDRANGYTF	TGTGCCAGCAGCCCCGACAGGGCTAATGGCTACACCTTC
TRBV6-5	TRBJ1-1	.	14	.	CASSPWTSGTEAFF	TGTGCCAGCAGCCCCTGGACATCTGGCACTGAAGCTTTCTTT
TRBV28	TRBJ2-5	.	16	TRBD1	CASSYRGTALQETQYF	TGTGCCAGCAGTTATCGAGGGACAGCCTTACAAGAGACCCAGTACTTC
TRBV28	TRBJ1-2	.	14	.	CASKGDGANYGYTF	TGTGCCAGCAAGGGGGACGGAGCTAACTATGGCTACACCTTC
TRBV27	TRBJ1-1	.	15	.	CASSLLAVGGTEAFF	TGTGCCAGCAGTTTATTAGCCGTCGGGGGCACTGAAGCTTTCTTT
TRBV28	TRBJ2-3	.	21	TRBD2	CASGTPGGTKVGLAGGDTQYF	TGTGCCAGCGGAACCCCCGGAGGGACTAAAGTAGGACTAGCGGGAGGGGATACGCAGTATTTT
TRBV9	TRBJ2-1	.	17	TRBD2	CASSVSLAGGSYNEQFF	TGTGCCAGCAGCGTTTCCCTAGCGGGAGGCTCCTACAATGAGCAGTTCTTC
TRBV2	TRBJ2-7	.	15	.	CASSEVLGFTYEQYF	TGTGCCAGCAGTGAAGTCTTGGGCTTCACCTACGAGCAGTACTTC
TRBV4-1	TRBJ2-1	.	16	.	CASSQTDPSSYNEQFF	TGCGCCAGCAGCCAAACCGACCCCAGCTCCTACAATGAGCAGTTCTTC
TRBV5-4	TRBJ1-2	once	15	TRBD1	CASRRGQDPFWPNTF	TGTGCCAGCAGAAGGGGACAGGATCCCTTTTGGCCGAACACCTTC